The entry below describes one T cell receptor beta chain. The antigen remains unidentified. The PCR made use of 60 Vbeta and 13 Jbeta primers. Libraries were prepared by immunoSEQ multiplex PCR; TCRdb keeps only in-frame clonotypes and omits some of them. The table lists roughly 160,000 clones, 65% to 85% of them singletons. The data originate from a study of cytomegalovirus exposure and HLA in healthy donors. Looking at the study overall: HLA-typed donors were the source of around 80 million unique TCRs, which an early data release held. General study results and limits: Later on, a genetic analysis was performed. It linked a missense variant in DCLRE1C with V- and J-gene trimming of TCR beta. An Asian-associated ancestry cluster reportedly showed fewer N-insertions than the approximately 690-donor mean in a later analysis.

V gave up 1 base and J gave up 5 bases, with 20 bases separating them. Germline V gene data show CDR1 as SEHNR and CDR2 as FQNEAQ (reference sequence). CDR3 length equals 17 residues. Regarding donors, all were healthy bone marrow donors. This receptor was identified in a male donor in good health and CMV-seronegative. The specimen was PBMCs. This chain uses TRBV7-9 with TRBJ2-5, with D tentatively TRBD1 (5 bases). The chain's CDR3 is CASSLVTGQGLLETQYF. In DNA form, the CDR3 reads TGTGCCAGCAGCTTAGTAACAGGCCAGGGTTTATTGGAGACCCAGTACTTC.